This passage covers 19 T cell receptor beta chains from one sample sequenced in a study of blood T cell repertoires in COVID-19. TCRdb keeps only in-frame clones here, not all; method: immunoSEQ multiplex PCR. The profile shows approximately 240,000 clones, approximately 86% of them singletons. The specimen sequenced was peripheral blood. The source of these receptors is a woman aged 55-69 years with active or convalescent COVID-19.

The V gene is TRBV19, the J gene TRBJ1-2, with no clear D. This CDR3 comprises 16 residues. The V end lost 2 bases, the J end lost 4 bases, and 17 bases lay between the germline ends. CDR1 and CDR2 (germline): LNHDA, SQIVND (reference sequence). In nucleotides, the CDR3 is TGTGCCAGTAGTATAATCTCGAGTTTCCTCGGCTATGGCTACACCTTC. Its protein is CASSIISSFLGYGYTF.

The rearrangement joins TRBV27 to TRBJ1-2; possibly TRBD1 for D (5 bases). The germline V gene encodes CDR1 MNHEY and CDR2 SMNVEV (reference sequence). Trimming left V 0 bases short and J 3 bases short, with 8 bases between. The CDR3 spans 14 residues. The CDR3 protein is CASSLSRDDYGYTF. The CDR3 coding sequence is TGTGCCAGCAGTTTATCGCGGGACGACTATGGCTACACCTTC.

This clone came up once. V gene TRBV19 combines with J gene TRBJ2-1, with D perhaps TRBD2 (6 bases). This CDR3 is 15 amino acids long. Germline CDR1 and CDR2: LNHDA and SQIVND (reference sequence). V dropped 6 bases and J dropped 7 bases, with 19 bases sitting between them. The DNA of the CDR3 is TGTGCCAGTAGCGGGCGGGGTCTAGCCGGGAATGAGCAGTTCTTC. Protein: CASSGRGLAGNEQFF.

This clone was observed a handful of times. The CDR3 sequence is CASSPDRASYTGELFF. The CDR3 DNA follows: TGTGCCAGCAGCCCGGACAGGGCTTCATACACCGGGGAGCTGTTTTTT. This sequence joins TRBV6-4 and TRBJ2-2; TRBD1 agrees at 8 bases. J gave up 3 bases and V 6 bases, and 9 bases lay outside the gene matches. Per the germline V gene, CDR1 is MRHNA and CDR2 is SNTAGT. CDR3 length: 16 amino acids.

CDR3 loop: CASSGGRGRRSEAFF. For the CDR3, the DNA is TGTGCCAGCAGTGGAGGGAGGGGTAGGAGGTCTGAAGCTTTCTTT. The chain uses TRBV28 and TRBJ1-1, with D possibly being TRBD1 (5 bases). The V gene's germline CDR1 is MDHEN and CDR2 SYDVKM. This CDR3 spans 15 amino acids. V lost 5 bases to trimming and J lost 6 bases, with 19 bases between them. The full variable domain, with the rest looked up from reference TRBV28 and TRBJ1-1, is DVKVTQSSRYLVKRTGEKVFLECVQDMDHENMFWYRQDPGLGLRLIYFSYDVKMKEKGDIPEGYSVSREKKERFSLILESASTNQTSMYLCASSGGRGRRSEAFFGQGTRLTVV.

The CDR3 loop is CASSPSVTSGMYNEQFF. In DNA form, the CDR3 reads TGTGCCAGCAGTCCGAGCGTTACTAGCGGGATGTACAATGAGCAGTTCTTC. The J gene is TRBJ2-1, the V gene TRBV27; 10 bases align to TRBD2. Germline V lookup: CDR1 MNHEY, CDR2 SMNVEV (reference sequence). The ends lost 5 bases at V and 4 bases at J; junction bases unmatched: 11. There are 17 residues in the CDR3.

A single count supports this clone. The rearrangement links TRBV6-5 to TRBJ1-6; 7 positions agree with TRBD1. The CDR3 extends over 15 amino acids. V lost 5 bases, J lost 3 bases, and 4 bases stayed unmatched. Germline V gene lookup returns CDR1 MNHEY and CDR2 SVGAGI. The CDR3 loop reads CASSPRQGYNSPLHF. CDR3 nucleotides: TGTGCCAGCAGTCCGCGACAGGGCTATAATTCACCCCTCCACTTT.

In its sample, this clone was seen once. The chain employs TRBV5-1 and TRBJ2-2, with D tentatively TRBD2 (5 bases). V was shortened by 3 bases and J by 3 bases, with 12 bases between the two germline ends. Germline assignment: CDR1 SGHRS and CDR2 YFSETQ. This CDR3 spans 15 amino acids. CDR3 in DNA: TGCGCCAGCAGCTATGGGAGTTCTTACACCGGGGAGCTGTTTTTT. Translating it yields CASSYGSSYTGELFF.

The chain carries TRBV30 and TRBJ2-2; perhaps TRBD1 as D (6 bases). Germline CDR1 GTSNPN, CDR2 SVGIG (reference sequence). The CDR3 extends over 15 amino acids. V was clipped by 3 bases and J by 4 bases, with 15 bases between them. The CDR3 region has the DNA TGTGCCTGGAGGGGAAGGGACATAGGCACCGGGGAGCTGTTTTTT. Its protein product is CAWRGRDIGTGELFF.

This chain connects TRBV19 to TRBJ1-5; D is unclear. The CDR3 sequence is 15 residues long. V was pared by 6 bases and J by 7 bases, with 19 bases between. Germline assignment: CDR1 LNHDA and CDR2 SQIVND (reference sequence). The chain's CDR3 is CASSLLSGTGQPQHF. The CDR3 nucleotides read TGTGCCAGTAGCCTCCTTTCCGGTACCGGGCAGCCCCAGCATTTT. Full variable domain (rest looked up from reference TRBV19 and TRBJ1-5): DGGITQSPKYLFRKEGQNVTLSCEQNLNHDAMYWYRQDPGQGLRLIYYSQIVNDFQKGDIAEGYSVSREKKESFPLTVTSAQKNPTAFYLCASSLLSGTGQPQHFGDGTRLSIL.

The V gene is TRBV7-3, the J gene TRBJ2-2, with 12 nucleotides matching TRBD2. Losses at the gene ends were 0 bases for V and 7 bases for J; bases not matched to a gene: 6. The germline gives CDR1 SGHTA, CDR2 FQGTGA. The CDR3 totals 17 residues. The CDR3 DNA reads TGTGCCAGCAGCTTAACAGGACTAGCGGGACTGGGCGGGGAGCTGTTTTTT. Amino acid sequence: CASSLTGLAGLGGELFF.

The CDR3 nucleotides read TGTGCCAGCAGTGAATCTGGCCAGCCCCAGCATTTT. It encodes CASSESGQPQHF. The chain joins TRBV25-1 to TRBJ1-5, with D unresolved. The germline V gene encodes CDR1 MGHDK and CDR2 SYGVNS. CDR3 length equals 12 residues. Trimming removed 1 base from V and 7 bases from J, with 5 bases in between.

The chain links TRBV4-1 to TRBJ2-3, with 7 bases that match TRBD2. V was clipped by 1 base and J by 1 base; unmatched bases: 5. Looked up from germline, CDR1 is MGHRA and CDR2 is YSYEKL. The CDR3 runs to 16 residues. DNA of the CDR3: TGCGCCAGCAGCCAAGGACGGGCGGGGGGCACAGATACGCAGTATTTT. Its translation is CASSQGRAGGTDTQYF.

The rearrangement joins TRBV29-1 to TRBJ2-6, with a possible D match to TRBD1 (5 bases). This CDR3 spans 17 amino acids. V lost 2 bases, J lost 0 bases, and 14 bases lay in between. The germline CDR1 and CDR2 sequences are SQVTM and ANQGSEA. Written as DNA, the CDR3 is TGCAGCGTTGAACTAAACAGGAAACACTCTGGGGCCAACGTCCTGACTTTC. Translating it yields CSVELNRKHSGANVLTF.

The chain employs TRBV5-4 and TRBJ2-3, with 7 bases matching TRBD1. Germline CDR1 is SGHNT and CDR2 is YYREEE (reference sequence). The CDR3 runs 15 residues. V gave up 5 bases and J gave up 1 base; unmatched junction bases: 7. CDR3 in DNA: TGTGCCAGCAGTACCGACAGGGCGCGCACAGATACGCAGTATTTT. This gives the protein CASSTDRARTDTQYF.

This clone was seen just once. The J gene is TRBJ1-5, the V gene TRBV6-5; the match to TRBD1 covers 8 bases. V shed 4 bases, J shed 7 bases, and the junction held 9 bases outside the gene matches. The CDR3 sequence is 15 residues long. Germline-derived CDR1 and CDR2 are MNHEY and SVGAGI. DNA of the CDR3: TGTGCCAGCAGTTTGGACAGGGAAGGGAACCAGCCCCAGCATTTT. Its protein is CASSLDREGNQPQHF.

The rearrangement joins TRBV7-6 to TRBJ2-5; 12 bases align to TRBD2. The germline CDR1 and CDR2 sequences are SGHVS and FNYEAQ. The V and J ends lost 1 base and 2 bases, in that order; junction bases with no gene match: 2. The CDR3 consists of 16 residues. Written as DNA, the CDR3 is TGTGCCAGCAGCTTAGGGCTAGCGGGAGGGCAAGAGACCCAGTACTTC. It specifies CASSLGLAGGQETQYF.

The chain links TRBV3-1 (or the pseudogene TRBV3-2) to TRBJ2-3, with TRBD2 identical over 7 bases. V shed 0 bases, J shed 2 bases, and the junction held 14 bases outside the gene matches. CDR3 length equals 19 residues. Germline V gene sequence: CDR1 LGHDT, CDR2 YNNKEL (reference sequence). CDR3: CASSQERLADVMITDTQYF. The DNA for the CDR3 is TGTGCCAGCAGCCAAGAACGTCTAGCGGACGTGATGATCACAGATACGCAGTATTTT.

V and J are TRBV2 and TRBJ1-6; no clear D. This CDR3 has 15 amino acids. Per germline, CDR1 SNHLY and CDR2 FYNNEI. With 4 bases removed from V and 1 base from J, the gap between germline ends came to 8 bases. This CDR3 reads CASSVRVSYNSPLHF. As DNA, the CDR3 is TGTGCCAGCAGTGTGCGAGTATCCTATAATTCACCCCTCCACTTT.